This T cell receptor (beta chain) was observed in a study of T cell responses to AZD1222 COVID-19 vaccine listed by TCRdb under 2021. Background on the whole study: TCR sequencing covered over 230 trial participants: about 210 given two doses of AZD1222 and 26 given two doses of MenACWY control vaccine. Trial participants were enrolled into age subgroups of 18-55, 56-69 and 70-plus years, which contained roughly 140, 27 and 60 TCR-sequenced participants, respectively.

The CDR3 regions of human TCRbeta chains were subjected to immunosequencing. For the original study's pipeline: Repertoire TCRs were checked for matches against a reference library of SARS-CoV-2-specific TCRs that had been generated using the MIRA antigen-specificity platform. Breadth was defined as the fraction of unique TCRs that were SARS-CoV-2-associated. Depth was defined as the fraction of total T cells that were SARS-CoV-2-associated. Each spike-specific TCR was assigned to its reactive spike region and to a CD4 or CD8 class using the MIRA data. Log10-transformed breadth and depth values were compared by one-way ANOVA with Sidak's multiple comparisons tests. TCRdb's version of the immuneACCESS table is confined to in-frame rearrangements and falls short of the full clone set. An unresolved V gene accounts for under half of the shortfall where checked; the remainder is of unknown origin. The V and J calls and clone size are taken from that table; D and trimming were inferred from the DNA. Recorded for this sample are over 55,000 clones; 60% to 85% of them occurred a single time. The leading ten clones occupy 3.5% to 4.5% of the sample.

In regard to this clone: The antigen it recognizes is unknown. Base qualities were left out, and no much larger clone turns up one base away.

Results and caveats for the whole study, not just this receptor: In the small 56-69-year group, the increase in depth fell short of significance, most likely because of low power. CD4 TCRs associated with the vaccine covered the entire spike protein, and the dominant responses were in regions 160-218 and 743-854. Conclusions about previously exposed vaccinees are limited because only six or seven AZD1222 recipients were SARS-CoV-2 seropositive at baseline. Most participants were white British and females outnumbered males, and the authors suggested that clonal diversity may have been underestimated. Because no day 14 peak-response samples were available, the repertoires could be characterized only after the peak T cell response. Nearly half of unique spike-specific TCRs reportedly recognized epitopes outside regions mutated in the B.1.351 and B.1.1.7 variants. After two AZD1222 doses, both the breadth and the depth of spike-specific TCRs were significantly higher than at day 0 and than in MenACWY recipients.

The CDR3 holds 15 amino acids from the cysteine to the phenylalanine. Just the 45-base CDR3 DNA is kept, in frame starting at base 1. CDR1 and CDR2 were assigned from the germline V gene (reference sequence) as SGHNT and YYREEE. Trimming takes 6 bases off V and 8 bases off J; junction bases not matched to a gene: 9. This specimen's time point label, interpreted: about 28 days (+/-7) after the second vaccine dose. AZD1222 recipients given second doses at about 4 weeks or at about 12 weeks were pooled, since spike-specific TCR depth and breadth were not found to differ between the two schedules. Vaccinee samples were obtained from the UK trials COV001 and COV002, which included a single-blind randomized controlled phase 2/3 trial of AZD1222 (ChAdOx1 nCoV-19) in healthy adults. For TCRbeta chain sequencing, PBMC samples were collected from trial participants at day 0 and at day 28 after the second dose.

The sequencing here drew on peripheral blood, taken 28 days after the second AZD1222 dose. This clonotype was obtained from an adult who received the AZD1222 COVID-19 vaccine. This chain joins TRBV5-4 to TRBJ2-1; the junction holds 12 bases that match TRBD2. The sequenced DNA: TGTGCCAGCACCCAGAGACTAGCGGGGGTGGATGAGCAGTTCTTC. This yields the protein CASTQRLAGVDEQFF.